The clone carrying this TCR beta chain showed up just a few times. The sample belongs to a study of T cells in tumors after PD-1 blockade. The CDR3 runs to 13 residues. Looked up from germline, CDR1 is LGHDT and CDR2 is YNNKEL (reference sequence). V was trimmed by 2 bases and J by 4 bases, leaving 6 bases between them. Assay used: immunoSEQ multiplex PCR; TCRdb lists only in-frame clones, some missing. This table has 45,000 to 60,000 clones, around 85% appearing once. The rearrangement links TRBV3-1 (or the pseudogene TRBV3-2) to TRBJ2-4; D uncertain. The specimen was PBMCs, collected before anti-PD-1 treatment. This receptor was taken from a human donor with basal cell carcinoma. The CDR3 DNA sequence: TGTGCCAGCAGCCAAAAAGGGAAAAACATTCAGTACTTC. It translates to CASSQKGKNIQYF.